This passage covers 31 T cell receptor beta chains from one sample sequenced in a study of response to subunit inactivated influenza vaccine. MiXCR, applied by TCRdb to the RT-PCR reads, yields one record per CDR3 protein. This table holds a few hundred thousand distinct CDR3 sequences, around 13% found once. This sample comprised PBMCs from blood, obtained approximately 12 days after vaccination. All receptors derive from a man between 50 and 59 years old who received an inactivated influenza vaccine.

This clonotype has only a few counts. This chain links TRBV12-3 or TRBV12-4 with TRBJ2-5, with TRBD2 matching over 9 bases. The CDR3 extends over 14 amino acids. Losses at the gene ends were 7 bases for V and 5 bases for J; bases not matched to a gene: 8. CDR3 nucleotide sequence: TGTGCCAGCAACGCGGGAGGGAGGGGTGAGACCCAGTACTTC. Protein product: CASNAGGRGETQYF.

This clonotype has at least ten counts. The chain has TRBV5-1 and TRBJ2-2; D unresolved. Trimming cost V 0 bases and J 3 bases, with 6 bases left between them. The CDR3 is 14 residues long. CDR1 and CDR2 (germline): SGHRS, YFSETQ. The CDR3 DNA is TGCGCCAGCAGCTTGGCTACAGACACCGGGGAGCTGTTTTTT. It is translated as CASSLATDTGELFF.

This clonotype was counted ten times or more. The chain recombines TRBV12-3 or TRBV12-4 with TRBJ2-7; TRBD1 matches 7 bases. Unmatched junction bases numbered 2, after V lost 3 bases and J lost 0 bases. The CDR3 runs 14 residues. DNA for the CDR3: TGTGCCAGCAGTTTTGGGGACAGCTCCTACGAGCAGTACTTC. This sequence encodes CASSFGDSSYEQYF.

There are many counts of this clonotype. The chain employs TRBV7-3 and TRBJ2-1; D is undetermined. In germline, CDR1 is SGHTA, CDR2 FQGTGA. Trimming took off 0 bases at V and 8 bases at J, with 5 bases between the two ends. The CDR3 contains 12 residues. The CDR3 DNA reads TGTGCCAGCAGCTTAACGAACGATGAGCAGTTCTTC. Residues: CASSLTNDEQFF. Full variable domain (remainder filled in from reference TRBV7-3 and TRBJ2-1): GAGVSQTPSNKVTEKGKYVELRCDPISGHTALYWYRQSLGQGPEFLIYFQGTGAADDSGLPNDRFFAVRPEGSVSTLKIQRTERGDSAVYLCASSLTNDEQFFGPGTRLTVL.

This clonotype has a handful of counts. The chain recombines TRBV7-2 with TRBJ2-1; no definite D call. The germline V gene encodes CDR1 SGHTA and CDR2 FQGNSA. The germline V and J ends were trimmed by 2 bases and 8 bases, with 7 bases remaining between them. The CDR3 spans 12 residues. CDR3: CASSLNRDEQFF. The CDR3, as DNA: TGTGCCAGCAGCTTAAATCGAGATGAGCAGTTCTTC. Using reference TRBV7-2 and TRBJ2-1 for the parts outside the CDR3, the full variable domain is GAGVSQSPSNKVTEKGKDVELRCDPISGHTALYWYRQSLGQGLEFLIYFQGNSAPDKSGLPSDRFSAERTGGSVSTLTIQRTQQEDSAVYLCASSLNRDEQFFGPGTRLTVL.

V gene TRBV5-1 combines with J gene TRBJ2-7; TRBD1 aligns across 9 bases. V shed 0 bases and J 1 base; nucleotides not matched to a gene: 5. This CDR3 is 16 amino acids long. Germline V gene lookup returns CDR1 SGHRS and CDR2 YFSETQ. The DNA of the CDR3 is TGCGCCAGCAGCTTGGGTCTGGACAGGGGATCCTACGAGCAGTACTTC. It encodes CASSLGLDRGSYEQYF.

This rearrangement joins TRBV6-2 or TRBV6-3 to TRBJ1-2; unclear D gene. Germline loops: CDR1 MNHEY, CDR2 SVGEGT. The germline V and J ends were trimmed by 2 bases and 3 bases, with 7 bases remaining between them. CDR3 length: 13 residues. The CDR3 protein is CASSYDGHYGYTF. The CDR3 DNA reads TGTGCCAGCAGTTACGACGGACACTATGGCTACACCTTC.

This clonotype was picked up a small number of times. J is TRBJ2-6 and V is TRBV20-1, with TRBD2 identical over 10 bases. This CDR3 region has 20 residues. CDR1 and CDR2 from the germline V gene are DFQATT and SNEGSKA (reference sequence). The V and J ends lost 1 base and 0 bases, in that order; junction bases with no gene match: 12. The CDR3 bases are TGCAGTGCTAGAGTTGAAGCGGGAGGGCCAGGGTTCTCTGGGGCCAACGTCCTGACTTTC. Its translation is CSARVEAGGPGFSGANVLTF.

This sequence joins TRBV20-1 and TRBJ2-1; 7 nucleotides agree with TRBD2. The germline CDR1 and CDR2 sequences are DFQATT and SNEGSKA (reference sequence). Trimming removed 1 base from V and 0 bases from J; junction bases left unmatched: 9. This CDR3 comprises 17 residues. The CDR3 loop is CSARGSGAIFSYNEQFF. The CDR3 region has the DNA TGCAGTGCTAGAGGGAGCGGGGCAATTTTCTCCTACAATGAGCAGTTCTTC.

The table lists this clonotype with many counts. The genes are TRBV12-3 or TRBV12-4 and TRBJ1-1, with a possible D match to TRBD1 (5 bases). The length of the CDR3 is 16 residues. Between the trimmed V and J ends, which lost 4 bases and 3 bases, there was a span of 18 bases. CDR3 in DNA: TGTGCCAGCAGTTCCGGGGGAACACCTACCTACACTGAAGCTTTCTTT. Protein: CASSSGGTPTYTEAFF.

A few counts support this clonotype. The chain employs TRBV7-2 and TRBJ1-1; D unresolved. CDR3 length equals 13 residues. Between the trimmed V and J ends, which lost 0 bases and 10 bases, there was a span of 12 bases. Germline V lookup: CDR1 SGHTA, CDR2 FQGNSA. CDR3 sequence: CASSLAGYSAAFF. The CDR3 region has the DNA TGTGCCAGCAGCTTAGCGGGCTACTCGGCAGCTTTCTTT.

The chain joins TRBV5-1 to TRBJ2-5; maybe TRBD2 (6 bases). This CDR3 contains 14 residues. Germline values: CDR1 SGHRS, CDR2 YFSETQ. Trimming took off 1 base at V and 5 bases at J, with 12 bases between the two ends. The CDR3 loop is CASSLQTGGETQYF. The CDR3 nucleotides read TGCGCCAGCAGCTTGCAGACTGGAGGGGAGACCCAGTACTTC.

The V gene is TRBV5-1, the J gene TRBJ2-2; no clear D. The CDR3 is 15 residues long. Per the germline V gene, CDR1 is SGHRS and CDR2 is YFSETQ. Trimming took 0 bases from V and 0 from J, leaving 6 bases between them. CDR3 loop: CASSLEASNTGELFF. In DNA, the CDR3 is TGCGCCAGCAGCTTGGAGGCTTCGAACACCGGGGAGCTGTTTTTT.

The chain is built from TRBV6-2 or TRBV6-3 and TRBJ2-7; 11 nucleotides match TRBD2. V was clipped by 4 bases and J by 7 bases; unmatched bases: 18. Germline assignment: CDR1 MNHEY and CDR2 SVGEGT. This CDR3 spans 18 amino acids. The CDR3 nucleotides are TGTGCCAGCAGTTTCATCTTAGCGGGGGGGAGCCTACTTCGGGAGCAGTACTTC. It yields the protein CASSFILAGGSLLREQYF.

In its sample, this clonotype was seen a few times. The chain employs TRBV7-9 and TRBJ1-6; no clear D. V dropped 4 bases and J dropped 10 bases, with 14 bases sitting between them. Germline CDR1 is SEHNR and CDR2 is FQNEAQ (reference sequence). This CDR3 spans 14 amino acids. The CDR3 DNA follows: TGTGCCAGCAGCTCGTCCTCGAGAAGCTCACCCCTCCACTTT. Protein: CASSSSSRSSPLHF.

This clonotype was picked up a small number of times. This chain joins TRBV11-2 and TRBJ2-1, with D tentatively TRBD2 (5 bases). Germline V CDR1 and CDR2: SGHAT, FQNNGV. The CDR3 spans 15 residues. The ends were cut back, 5 bases at V and 6 bases at J, with 17 bases in the middle. The CDR3 reads CASSRSGDRANEQFF. The CDR3 bases are TGTGCCAGCAGCCGAAGCGGAGATCGGGCCAATGAGCAGTTCTTC.

In this sample, this clonotype turned up a few times. The genes are TRBV12-3 or TRBV12-4 and TRBJ2-4, with D perhaps TRBD1 or TRBD2 (5 bases each). Trimming removed 5 bases at V and 0 bases at J, with 14 bases between. CDR3 length: 16 residues. For the CDR3, the DNA is TGTGCCAGCAGTAACTGGGGGATTCTAGCCAAAAACATTCAGTACTTC. This translates into CASSNWGILAKNIQYF.

This clonotype was counted between two and nine times. The chain links TRBV20-1 to TRBJ2-1, with TRBD2 matching over 7 bases. Looked up from germline, CDR1 is DFQATT and CDR2 is SNEGSKA (reference sequence). The CDR3 extends over 13 amino acids. Trimming took 4 bases from V and 3 from J; bases not matched to a gene: 3. The CDR3 DNA reads as TGCAGTGCTAACGGACTAGTCTACAATGAGCAGTTCTTC. The encoded protein is CSANGLVYNEQFF.

This clonotype was counted many times. The rearrangement joins TRBV29-1 to TRBJ2-3; D is unresolved. Germline CDR1 SQVTM, CDR2 ANQGSEA. V dropped 3 bases and J dropped 2 bases, with 9 bases sitting between them. The CDR3 loop spans 13 amino acids. CDR3 sequence reads: CSVEKGATDTQYF. CDR3 nucleotides: TGCAGCGTTGAGAAGGGCGCCACAGATACGCAGTATTTT.

The chain joins TRBV6-2 or TRBV6-3 to TRBJ2-5; no definite D call. The CDR3 is 14 residues long. Germline loops: CDR1 MNHEY, CDR2 SVGEGT. With 6 bases removed from V and 3 bases from J, the gap between germline ends came to 14 bases. The CDR3 sequence is CASSQSDVEETQYF. As DNA, the CDR3 is TGTGCCAGCAGCCAGTCGGACGTGGAAGAGACCCAGTACTTC.

This clonotype was counted between two and nine times. The V call is TRBV7-9, the J call TRBJ2-1; D possibly matches TRBD1 or TRBD2 (5 bases each). CDR1 SEHNR and CDR2 FQNEAQ come from the germline V gene (reference sequence). The V end was cut by 5 bases, the J end by 6 bases, with 20 bases between. CDR3 length: 16 amino acids. CDR3 DNA sequence: TGTGCCAGCAGCCTTCGGAGGCAGGGACGGATCAATGAGCAGTTCTTC. It yields the protein CASSLRRQGRINEQFF.

This clonotype was detected many times. V usage is TRBV20-1 and J usage is TRBJ1-2; no reliable D call. Per the germline V gene, CDR1 is DFQATT and CDR2 is SNEGSKA (reference sequence). V dropped 6 bases and J dropped 0 bases, with 11 bases sitting between them. The CDR3 has 13 residues. The CDR3 sequence is CSAKGGTNYGYTF. The CDR3 DNA reads as TGCAGTGCCAAAGGAGGTACTAACTATGGCTACACCTTC.

This clonotype has only a few counts. This chain connects TRBV20-1 to TRBJ2-1, with 7 bases matching TRBD2. Per the germline V gene, CDR1 is DFQATT and CDR2 is SNEGSKA (reference sequence). This CDR3 region has 14 residues. Trimming at V came to 6 bases and at J to 4 bases, leaving 9 bases not matched to a gene. DNA of the CDR3: TGCAGTGCGGGACCGGGACTACAATACAATGAGCAGTTCTTC. Protein: CSAGPGLQYNEQFF.

This clonotype was picked up a small number of times. This chain links TRBV10-3 with TRBJ2-3; TRBD1 is a possible D gene (6 bases). The V gene lost 3 bases and the J gene lost 2 bases, with 18 bases spanning the gap. Germline V gives CDR1 ENHRY, CDR2 SYGVKD. CDR3 length equals 17 residues. CDR3 coding DNA: TGTGCCATCAGTGACAACCGGGACACCTCTCCCACAGATACGCAGTATTTT. As protein: CAISDNRDTSPTDTQYF.

At least ten counts were recorded for this clonotype. The V and J genes are TRBV28 and TRBJ1-6, with a tentative D call TRBD1 (6 bases). Germline V gene lookup returns CDR1 MDHEN and CDR2 SYDVKM. The CDR3 has 17 amino acids. V was trimmed by 7 bases and J by 8 bases, leaving 24 bases between them. CDR3 protein: CASKPLLDRMRYSPLHF. CDR3 bases: TGTGCCAGCAAACCCCTCCTCGACAGGATGAGGTATTCACCCCTCCACTTT. Filled out from reference TRBV28 and TRBJ1-6, the complete variable domain reads DVKVTQSSRYLVKRTGEKVFLECVQDMDHENMFWYRQDPGLGLRLIYFSYDVKMKEKGDIPEGYSVSREKKERFSLILESASTNQTSMYLCASKPLLDRMRYSPLHFGNGTRLTVT.

The chain employs TRBV20-1 and TRBJ2-1, with 10 bases lining up with TRBD2. This CDR3 contains 14 residues. The germline gives CDR1 DFQATT, CDR2 SNEGSKA (reference sequence). The junction had 7 bases not matched to a gene; V was cut back by 5 bases and J by 6 bases. The CDR3, as DNA: TGCAGTGCTCTCAGCGGGGGGGCCCGCAATGAGCAGTTCTTC. Amino acids: CSALSGGARNEQFF.

The rearrangement links TRBV20-1 to TRBJ1-1, with a possible D match to TRBD1 (6 bases). The CDR3 covers 14 residues. The germline V gene has CDR1 DFQATT and CDR2 SNEGSKA (reference sequence). The ends were cut back, 2 bases at V and 2 bases at J, with 12 bases in the middle. The CDR3 here is CSARLGAGNTEAFF. The CDR3 region has the DNA TGCAGTGCTAGATTGGGGGCGGGAAACACTGAAGCTTTCTTT.

The chain combines TRBV20-1 with TRBJ1-5; 9 bases line up with TRBD1. Losses at the gene ends were 3 bases for V and 3 bases for J; bases not matched to a gene: 6. Germline V gene data show CDR1 as DFQATT and CDR2 as SNEGSKA (reference sequence). This CDR3 is 15 amino acids long. Here the CDR3 DNA reads TGCAGTGCTAGGCCCGGGACAGGGAACAATCAGCCCCAGCATTTT. Its translation: CSARPGTGNNQPQHF.

The sample holds a few counts of this clonotype. As DNA, the CDR3 is TGTGCCAGCAGCTTAGGCCCAGGGCGTTACGAGCAGTACTTC. Amino acid sequence: CASSLGPGRYEQYF. The gene calls are TRBV7-3 and TRBJ2-7, with D tentatively TRBD1 (5 bases). CDR1 is SGHTA and CDR2 is FQGTGA in the germline V gene. V was clipped by 2 bases and J by 4 bases, with 12 bases between them. This CDR3 contains 14 residues.

This clonotype was seen repeatedly, ten times or more. This rearrangement joins TRBV14 to TRBJ2-5; the D gene is possibly TRBD1 (5 bases). The V end lost 1 base, the J end lost 5 bases, and 8 bases lay between the germline ends. This CDR3 spans 13 amino acids. Germline V gives CDR1 SGHDN, CDR2 FVKESK. The CDR3 region has the DNA TGTGCCAGCAGCCAAGTTGGGGCGGAGACCCAGTACTTC. Amino acid sequence: CASSQVGAETQYF.

This chain joins TRBV20-1 and TRBJ2-1, with TRBD2 matching 9 bases. V was pared by 4 bases and J by 7 bases, with 5 bases of the junction left unmatched. CDR3 length equals 13 residues. Germline V lookup: CDR1 DFQATT, CDR2 SNEGSKA (reference sequence). The CDR3 protein is CSATRTSVNEQFF. In DNA, the CDR3 is TGCAGTGCTACCCGGACTAGCGTGAATGAGCAGTTCTTC.